Following are 18 T cell receptor beta chains from one sample sequenced in a study of early T cells in non-severe SARS-CoV-2 infection. Using its own MiXCR run on the 5' RACE reads, TCRdb lists one record per CDR3 protein. This table has tens of thousands of distinct CDR3 sequences, over 8% appearing once. The source was whole blood, collected at baseline. The receptor set was obtained from an adult who was a healthcare worker with PCR-confirmed SARS-CoV-2 infection or an uninfected control (not recorded which).

The CDR3 region is CSVDAGPTPFNTEAFF. The CDR3 nucleotides read TGCAGCGTTGATGCTGGACCCACCCCGTTTAACACTGAAGCTTTCTTT. This sequence joins TRBV29-1 and TRBJ1-1; no clear D gene. The CDR3 totals 16 residues. V lost 3 bases, J lost 2 bases, and 19 bases lay in between. From germline, CDR1 is SQVTM and CDR2 ANQGSEA.

This clonotype appeared a few times. The V gene is TRBV2, the J gene TRBJ2-5; possible D gene TRBD1, 6 bases. V shed 6 bases and J shed 1 base, with 12 bases lying between them. There are 14 residues in the CDR3. Per germline, CDR1 SNHLY and CDR2 FYNNEI. The CDR3 nucleotides read TGTGCCAGCAGATCGGACAGTCCCCAAGAGACCCAGTACTTC. Its protein is CASRSDSPQETQYF.

This clonotype turned up a few times. This chain connects TRBV28 to TRBJ1-5; no clear D. The CDR3 covers 15 residues. Trimming left V 5 bases short and J 5 bases short, with 16 bases between. From germline, CDR1 is MDHEN and CDR2 SYDVKM. This chain's CDR3 is CASSPGNSLHQPQHF. The CDR3 DNA sequence: TGTGCCAGCAGTCCTGGGAACAGTCTCCATCAGCCCCAGCATTTT.

In its sample, this clonotype was seen many times. V and J are TRBV28 and TRBJ2-1; TRBD2 might be the D (5 bases). Looked up from germline, CDR1 is MDHEN and CDR2 is SYDVKM. The V gene lost 3 bases and the J gene lost 0 bases, with 15 bases spanning the gap. The CDR3 runs to 17 residues. This CDR3 is CASSFGSVESSYNEQFF. CDR3 bases: TGTGCCAGCAGTTTCGGTAGCGTGGAAAGCTCCTACAATGAGCAGTTCTTC.

The table lists this clonotype with a few counts. This chain connects TRBV28 to TRBJ2-1; 10 bases agree with TRBD1. CDR3 size: 15 residues. The trim removed 5 bases at V and 6 bases at J, leaving 7 bases unmatched. The germline V gene has CDR1 MDHEN and CDR2 SYDVKM. CDR3 DNA sequence: TGTGCCAGCAGTGGGACAGGGGCCTTGACCAATGAGCAGTTCTTC. Protein: CASSGTGALTNEQFF.

Regarding this clonotype: One base away lies a much larger clone, so this may be a sequencing read error. This rearrangement joins TRBV30 to TRBJ2-7; 8 nucleotides agree with TRBD1. The CDR3 has 19 amino acids. Germline assignment: CDR1 GTSNPN and CDR2 SVGIG (reference sequence). J lost 3 bases, V lost 3 bases, and 22 bases had no gene match. The CDR3 DNA reads TGTGCCTGGAGCCACCGATGGACAGGGAAGGTCGAACCAGACTACGAGCAGTACTTC. It is translated as CAWSHRWTGKVEPDYEQYF.

In this sample, this clonotype turned up a few times. The rearrangement uses TRBV10-2 and TRBJ2-3, with 12 bases identical to TRBD2. CDR3 length: 17 amino acids. The germline CDR1 and CDR2 sequences are WSHSY and SAAADI. J lost 6 bases, V lost 6 bases, and 13 bases had no gene match. In nucleotides, the CDR3 is TGCGCCAGCAGCCAGCCGTCTAGCGGGAGGGCACAGGATACGCAGTATTTT. It encodes CASSQPSSGRAQDTQYF.

This clonotype was recorded at least ten times. The chain employs TRBV24-1 and TRBJ1-4; D remains ambiguous. Trimming cost V 1 base and J 8 bases, with 4 bases left between them. The CDR3 spans 12 residues. Germline V gene lookup returns CDR1 KGHDR and CDR2 SFDVKD. CDR3 nucleotides: TGTGCCACCAGTGATTTAGGGGAAAAACTGTTTTTT. Protein: CATSDLGEKLFF.

This chain uses TRBV28 with TRBJ2-7; possibly TRBD1 for D (5 bases). V was clipped by 5 bases and J by 0 bases, with 14 bases between them. From germline, CDR1 is MDHEN and CDR2 SYDVKM. This CDR3 comprises 15 residues. In nucleotides, the CDR3 is TGTGCCAGCAGTCCTCCGGACACGAGCTCCTACGAGCAGTACTTC. This translates into CASSPPDTSSYEQYF. The full variable domain, with the rest looked up from reference TRBV28 and TRBJ2-7, is DVKVTQSSRYLVKRTGEKVFLECVQDMDHENMFWYRQDPGLGLRLIYFSYDVKMKEKGDIPEGYSVSREKKERFSLILESASTNQTSMYLCASSPPDTSSYEQYFGPGTRLTVT.

This clonotype was recorded a few times. The chain couples TRBV20-1 to TRBJ2-1; D might be TRBD1 or TRBD2, each matching 5 bases. This CDR3 contains 17 residues. The V and J ends lost 7 bases and 15 bases respectively, with 37 bases between them. Germline CDR1 is DFQATT and CDR2 is SNEGSKA (reference sequence). Written as DNA, the CDR3 is TGCAGTGAATCATTCCGGGCACCTCTTCTAAAGGGGAAAGGGAGGTTCTTC. Its translation is CSESFRAPLLKGKGRFF.

This clonotype has more than one count but fewer than ten. The genes are TRBV7-2 and TRBJ1-4; D is perhaps TRBD1 (5 bases). The CDR3 spans 14 residues. Trimming pared 3 bases from V and 11 bases from J, leaving 16 bases between. Germline CDR1 is SGHTA and CDR2 is FQGNSA. The CDR3 region is CASSFSQGSGKLFF. CDR3 in DNA: TGTGCCAGCAGCTTTTCCCAGGGCTCAGGGAAACTGTTTTTT.

This clonotype has ten or more counts. The rearrangement joins TRBV13 to TRBJ2-7, with 8 bases identical to TRBD1. Germline CDR1 is PRHDT and CDR2 is FYEKMQ (reference sequence). V gave up 5 bases and J gave up 3 bases; unmatched junction bases: 6. CDR3 size: 14 residues. In DNA, the CDR3 is TGTGCCAGCAGCCGAGGTACAGGGGGCTACGAGCAGTACTTC. Its translation is CASSRGTGGYEQYF.

This clonotype has more than one count but fewer than ten. The chain carries TRBV20-1 and TRBJ2-2, with 10 bases that match TRBD2. Germline V gives CDR1 DFQATT, CDR2 SNEGSKA (reference sequence). With 2 bases clipped from V and 0 bases from J, the junction kept 3 bases outside the gene matches. CDR3 length equals 16 residues. CDR3 residues: CSARPSGRANTGELFF. The CDR3 DNA is TGCAGTGCTAGACCTAGCGGGAGAGCGAACACCGGGGAGCTGTTTTTT.

This clonotype was detected ten times or more. The genes are TRBV6-2 or TRBV6-3 and TRBJ2-5; 11 bases match TRBD2. The CDR3 is 15 amino acids. Germline values: CDR1 MNHEY, CDR2 SVGEGT. J gave up 1 base and V 4 bases, and 2 bases lay outside the gene matches. The DNA for the CDR3 is TGTGCCAGCAGTTCCGGGACTAGCGGCCAAGAGACCCAGTACTTC. Protein sequence: CASSSGTSGQETQYF.

This clonotype was seen at least ten times. This sequence joins TRBV29-1 and TRBJ1-1; D possibly corresponds to TRBD1 (6 bases). This CDR3 is built from 13 residues. The germline V gene has CDR1 SQVTM and CDR2 ANQGSEA. V lost 7 bases to trimming and J lost 5 bases, with 17 bases between them. The CDR3 nucleotides are TGCAGCGCGCGACCACAGGGAGTGACTGAAGCTTTCTTT. This translates into CSARPQGVTEAFF.

This clonotype was counted only a few times. The chain carries TRBV7-2 and TRBJ2-5; D is undetermined. Germline CDR1 reads SGHTA; CDR2 reads FQGNSA. There are 13 residues in the CDR3. V shed 5 bases and J shed 0 bases, with 7 bases lying between them. The CDR3 region has the DNA TGTGCCAGCAGCCTCTCGTACCAAGAGACCCAGTACTTC. Protein sequence: CASSLSYQETQYF.

This clonotype was observed a handful of times. The V gene is TRBV7-3, the J gene TRBJ1-1; a possible D gene is TRBD1 (5 bases). Trimming took 4 bases from V and 1 from J, leaving 7 bases between them. This CDR3 is 13 amino acids long. Germline loops: CDR1 SGHTA, CDR2 FQGTGA. CDR3 amino acids: CASSSTENTEAFF. As DNA, the CDR3 is TGTGCCAGCAGCTCGACAGAGAACACTGAAGCTTTCTTT.

In this sample, this clonotype turned up many times. The chain employs TRBV6-2 or TRBV6-3 and TRBJ1-1; no definite D call. Germline CDR1 MNHEY, CDR2 SVGEGT. The CDR3 contains 16 residues. Trimming took 2 bases from V and 4 from J, leaving 17 bases between them. Here the CDR3 DNA reads TGTGCCAGCAGTTACCGAAATCTAAGGGCGGGCACTGAAGCTTTCTTT. Protein: CASSYRNLRAGTEAFF.